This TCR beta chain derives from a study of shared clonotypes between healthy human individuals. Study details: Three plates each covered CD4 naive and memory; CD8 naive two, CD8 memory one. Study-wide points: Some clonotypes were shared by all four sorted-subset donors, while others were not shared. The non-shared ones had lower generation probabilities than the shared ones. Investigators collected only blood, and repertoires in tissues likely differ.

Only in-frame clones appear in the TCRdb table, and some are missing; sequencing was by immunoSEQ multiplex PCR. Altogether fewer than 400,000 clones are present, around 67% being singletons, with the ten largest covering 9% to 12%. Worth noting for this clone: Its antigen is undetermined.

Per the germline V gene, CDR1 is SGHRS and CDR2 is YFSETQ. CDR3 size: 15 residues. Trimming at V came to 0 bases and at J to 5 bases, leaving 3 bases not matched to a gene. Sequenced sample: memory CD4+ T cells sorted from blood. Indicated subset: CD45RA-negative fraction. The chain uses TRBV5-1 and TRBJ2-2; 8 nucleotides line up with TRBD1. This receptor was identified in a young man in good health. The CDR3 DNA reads TGCGCCAGCAGCTTGGGGACAGGGATAACCGGGGAGCTGTTTTTT. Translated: CASSLGTGITGELFF. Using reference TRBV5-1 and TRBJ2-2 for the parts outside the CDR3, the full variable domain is KAGVTQTPRYLIKTRGQQVTLSCSPISGHRSVSWYQQTPGQGLQFLFEYFSETQRNKGNFPGRFSGRQFSNSRSEMNVSTLELGDSALYLCASSLGTGITGELFFGEGSRLTVL.